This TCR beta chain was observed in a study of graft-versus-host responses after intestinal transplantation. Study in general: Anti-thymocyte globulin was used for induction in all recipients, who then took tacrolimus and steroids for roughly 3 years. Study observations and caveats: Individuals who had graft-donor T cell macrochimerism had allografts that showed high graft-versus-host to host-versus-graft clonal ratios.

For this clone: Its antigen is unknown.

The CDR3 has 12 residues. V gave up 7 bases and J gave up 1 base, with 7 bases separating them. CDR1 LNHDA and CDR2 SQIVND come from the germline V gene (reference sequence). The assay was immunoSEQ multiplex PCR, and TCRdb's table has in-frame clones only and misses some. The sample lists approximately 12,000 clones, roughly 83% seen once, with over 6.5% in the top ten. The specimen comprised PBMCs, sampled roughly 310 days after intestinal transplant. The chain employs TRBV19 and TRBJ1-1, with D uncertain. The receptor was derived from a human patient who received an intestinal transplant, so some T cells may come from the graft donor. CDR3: CASTKPNTEAFF. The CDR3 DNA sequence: TGTGCCAGTACAAAGCCGAACACTGAAGCTTTCTTT. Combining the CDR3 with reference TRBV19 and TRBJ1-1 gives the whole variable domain DGGITQSPKYLFRKEGQNVTLSCEQNLNHDAMYWYRQDPGQGLRLIYYSQIVNDFQKGDIAEGYSVSREKKESFPLTVTSAQKNPTAFYLCASTKPNTEAFFGQGTRLTVV.